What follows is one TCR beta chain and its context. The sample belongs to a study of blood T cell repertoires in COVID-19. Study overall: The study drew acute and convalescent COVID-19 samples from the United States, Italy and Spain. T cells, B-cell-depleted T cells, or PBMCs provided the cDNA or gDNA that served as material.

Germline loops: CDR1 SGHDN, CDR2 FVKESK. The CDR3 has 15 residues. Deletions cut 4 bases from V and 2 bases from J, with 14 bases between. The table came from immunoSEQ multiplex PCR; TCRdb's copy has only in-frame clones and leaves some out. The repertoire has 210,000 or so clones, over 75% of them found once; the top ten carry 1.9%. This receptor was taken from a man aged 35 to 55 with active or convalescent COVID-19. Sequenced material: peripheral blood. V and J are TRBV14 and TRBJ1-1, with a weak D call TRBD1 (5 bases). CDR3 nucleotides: TGTGCCAGCAGCCCGCCCGGGACTTTTAACACTGAAGCTTTCTTT. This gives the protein CASSPPGTFNTEAFF.